These 9 T cell receptor beta chains share one sample of origin, sequenced in a study of cytotoxic CD8 clonotypes in ibrutinib-treated CLL. Assay used: immunoSEQ multiplex PCR; TCRdb lists only in-frame clones, some missing. The sample carries roughly 220,000 clones, around 70% recorded once. The material was PBMCs, obtained after 12 months of ibrutinib treatment. These receptors were collected from a human donor with chronic lymphocytic leukemia.

The chain links TRBV7-2 to TRBJ2-7, with 10 bases fitting TRBD2. J gave up 1 base and V 6 bases, and 9 bases lay outside the gene matches. CDR3 length equals 16 residues. Per the germline V gene, CDR1 is SGHTA and CDR2 is FQGNSA. The CDR3 here is CASRTGASGSSYEQYF. The CDR3 DNA follows: TGTGCCAGCAGGACGGGGGCTAGCGGGAGTTCCTACGAGCAGTACTTC.

V gene TRBV6-7 combines with J gene TRBJ1-3; the D is unclear. TRBV6-7 belongs to the ORF category, with a function that is uncertain. V was shortened by 0 bases and J by 0 bases, with 15 bases between the two germline ends. The length of the CDR3 is 18 residues. Here the CDR3 DNA reads TGTGCCAGCAGTTACTCGAGAGGTACGGAGGCCTCTGGAAACACCATATATTTT. Translating it yields CASSYSRGTEASGNTIYF.

The CDR3 loop reads CAWSSTGGPSPQHF. The CDR3 DNA reads as TGTGCCTGGAGCAGTACAGGGGGCCCGTCGCCCCAGCATTTT. The chain has TRBV30 and TRBJ1-5, with 9 bases lining up with TRBD1. V was pared by 3 bases and J by 9 bases, with 9 bases of the junction left unmatched. The length of the CDR3 is 14 residues. Germline values: CDR1 GTSNPN, CDR2 SVGIG (reference sequence).

The chain combines TRBV5-1 with TRBJ1-1; no clear D. The CDR3 covers 14 residues. Trimming removed 4 bases at V and 1 base at J, with 11 bases between. The germline V gene has CDR1 SGHRS and CDR2 YFSETQ. The CDR3 reads CASSPWSGNTEAFF. CDR3 DNA sequence: TGCGCCAGCAGCCCCTGGTCCGGGAACACTGAAGCTTTCTTT.

The CDR3 region is CSVGEETQYF. The CDR3 nucleotides read TGCAGCGTTGGGGAAGAGACCCAGTACTTC. The chain uses TRBV29-1 and TRBJ2-5; D gene ambiguous. V was clipped by 4 bases and J by 3 bases, with 3 bases between them. The CDR3 has 10 amino acids. The germline CDR1 and CDR2 sequences are SQVTM and ANQGSEA.

The CDR3 region has the DNA TGTGCCAGTAGTCTCCATAGCGGGGGCGATGAGCAGTTCTTC. Amino acid sequence: CASSLHSGGDEQFF. This chain joins TRBV19 and TRBJ2-1, with 9 bases that match TRBD2. The CDR3 covers 14 residues. The J segment lost 8 bases and the V segment lost 5 bases, leaving 7 bases of the junction unmatched. CDR1 is LNHDA and CDR2 is SQIVND in the germline V gene (reference sequence).

There are many counts of this clone. J is TRBJ2-7 and V is TRBV2, with 13 bases aligning to TRBD2. CDR1 is SNHLY, CDR2 FYNNEI, per germline. This CDR3 is 15 amino acids long. The junction had 8 bases not matched to a gene; V was cut back by 6 bases and J by 6 bases. The DNA of the CDR3 is TGTGCCAGCAGCGCGAAGGGACTAGCGGGAAGCGAGCAGTACTTC. This gives the protein CASSAKGLAGSEQYF.

V is TRBV30 and J is TRBJ1-3, with D tentatively TRBD1 (5 bases). CDR1 GTSNPN and CDR2 SVGIG come from the germline V gene (reference sequence). The CDR3 runs 15 residues. Trimming took 4 bases from V and 0 from J, leaving 13 bases between them. Here the CDR3 reads CAWTLGLRSGNTIYF. The CDR3 DNA reads TGTGCCTGGACCCTGGGACTGCGCTCTGGAAACACCATATATTTT.

This clone was seen a few times. The genes are TRBV25-1 and TRBJ1-2; 8 positions agree with TRBD1. J was trimmed by 4 bases and V by 11 bases; bases with no gene match: 6. CDR1 is MGHDK, CDR2 SYGVNS, per germline. CDR3 length: 12 amino acids. CDR3 DNA sequence: TGTGCCGCTGGACAGGGAGGCTATGGCTACACCTTC. This gives the protein CAAGQGGYGYTF.